These T cell receptor beta chains were read from a single sample in a study of cytomegalovirus exposure and HLA in healthy donors. Repertoires were generated with immunoSEQ multiplex PCR, while TCRdb's copy carries only in-frame clones and drops some. The data show 150,000 to 170,000 clones, roughly three quarters seen once. The sample consisted of PBMCs. All receptors derive from a young man in good health and CMV-seropositive. The CDR3 runs from the conserved cysteine through the conserved F or W. A D gene is named only where the DNA matches it firmly. Clone size is not always given. Where it is, it says once, few, many or a class for expanded clones.

cdr3_nt cdr3_aa j_call v_call d_call clone_size
TGTGCCAGCAGTGACGGGTCTGGGGCCAACGTCCTGACTTTC CASSDGSGANVLTF TRBJ2-6 TRBV6-5 NA NA
TGTGCCAGCAGCTTAGTGGGAGTTGGCAATCAGCCCCAGCATTTT CASSLVGVGNQPQHF TRBJ1-5 TRBV7-8 NA NA
TGTGCCAGCAGCCAAGATCCACGGGGGGAAGAGACCCAGTACTTC CASSQDPRGEETQYF TRBJ2-5 TRBV4-2 TRBD2 NA
TGTGCCAGCAGTGAATATAGGTCGGGAGGCTTGAGCTCCTACAATGAGCAGTTCTTC CASSEYRSGGLSSYNEQFF TRBJ2-1 TRBV2 TRBD2 NA
TGTGCCAGCAGCCCCGGGACAGTACTCCTTAACTATGGCTACACCTTC CASSPGTVLLNYGYTF TRBJ1-2 TRBV7-2 TRBD1 NA
TGTGCCTGGAATCTTTTGGAGGAGAACACCGGGGAGCTGTTTTTT CAWNLLEENTGELFF TRBJ2-2 TRBV30 NA NA
TGTGCCAGTAGTTGGGCGGGACAGGGACCCACAGATACGCAGTATTTT CASSWAGQGPTDTQYF TRBJ2-3 TRBV19 TRBD1 NA
TGTGCCAGCAGTTCTAGCGCGGTACGTCACAATGAGCAGTTCTTC CASSSSAVRHNEQFF TRBJ2-1 TRBV27 NA NA
TGTGCCAGCTCACCAGGGGGGGCAAAGAACACCGGGGAGCTGTTTTTT CASSPGGAKNTGELFF TRBJ2-2 TRBV18 NA NA
TGTGCCTGTCTCTACTATGGCTACACCTTC CACLYYGYTF TRBJ1-2 TRBV30 NA NA
TGTGCCAGCAGCCCTGGGACAGTTCTCAATGAGCAGTTCTTC CASSPGTVLNEQFF TRBJ2-1 TRBV2 TRBD1 NA
TGTGCCAGCAGCTTTGTACAGGGACCCGAGCAGTTCTTC CASSFVQGPEQFF TRBJ2-1 TRBV5-4 NA NA
TGTGCCAGCAGTCTTCGGACGGGACAGGTTGAAGCTTTCTTT CASSLRTGQVEAFF TRBJ1-1 TRBV6-6 TRBD1 few
TGCGCCAGCAGCTTAAGCGGGCGCGAGCAGTACTTC CASSLSGREQYF TRBJ2-7 TRBV5-1 NA NA
TGTGCCAGCAGCCGGAGGGGGGGGGATGGCTACACCTTC CASSRRGGDGYTF TRBJ1-2 TRBV7-9 NA NA
TGTGCCAGCAGCGTCACAGGGGGGACTACCTACGAGCAGTACTTC CASSVTGGTTYEQYF TRBJ2-7 TRBV9 NA few
TGTGCCAGCAGCGTAGGATGGGGCCTCCCTTATGGCTACACCTTC CASSVGWGLPYGYTF TRBJ1-2 TRBV9 NA NA
TGTGCCATCAGTGAGACAGGTAGGAGCAATCAGCCCCAGCATTTT CAISETGRSNQPQHF TRBJ1-5 TRBV10-3 NA NA
TGTGCCAGCAGCCCCCGTACGGGGGGCGGACCTCAGTTCTTC CASSPRTGGGPQFF TRBJ2-1 TRBV5-6 NA NA
TGTGCCAGCAGCAAGTCCCAGGGACAGAGCACAGATACGCAGTATTTT CASSKSQGQSTDTQYF TRBJ2-3 TRBV7-9 TRBD1 NA
TGTGCCACCAGCCGGGACTACCAAGAGACCCAGTACTTC CATSRDYQETQYF TRBJ2-5 TRBV15 NA few
TGTGCCAGAAGTTACAGGGAAAATCAGCCCCAGCATTTT CARSYRENQPQHF TRBJ1-5 TRBV5-3 NA NA
TGTGCCAGCTCTGGGCAGGAGGCTATGTATAGCAATCAGCCCCAGCATTTT CASSGQEAMYSNQPQHF TRBJ1-5 TRBV18 NA NA
TGTGCCAGCAGCCCCTCCGGGACAGGGGGCGTTGGTTCTTATTCACCCCTCCACTTT CASSPSGTGGVGSYSPLHF TRBJ1-6 TRBV7-2 TRBD1 NA
TGTGCCAGCTCTCGGGGGACAGGCCCCTACAATGAGCAGTTCTTC CASSRGTGPYNEQFF TRBJ2-1 TRBV5-6 TRBD1 NA
TGTGCCAGCAGTGCGGGAAGCGGGGCTGAAGGGACCCAGTACTTC CASSAGSGAEGTQYF TRBJ2-5 TRBV2 TRBD2 once
TGTGCCAGCAGCTTGGGACTTACCGGGGAGCTGTTTTTT CASSLGLTGELFF TRBJ2-2 TRBV5-5 NA NA
TGTGCCAGCAGCTTTCAGACAGGGAGGTTTACCGGGGAGCTGTTTTTT CASSFQTGRFTGELFF TRBJ2-2 TRBV5-6 NA NA
TGTGCCAGCAGCTTGAGAGAGAGGATGAACACTGAAGCTTTCTTT CASSLRERMNTEAFF TRBJ1-1 TRBV5-4 NA NA
TGTGCCAGTAGGGTAGCGGGAGCAGATACGCAGTATTTT CASRVAGADTQYF TRBJ2-3 TRBV19 TRBD2 NA
TGTGCCAGCAGCGTATACGTCATGGGAGGGGACTATGGCTACACCTTC CASSVYVMGGDYGYTF TRBJ1-2 TRBV9 NA NA
TGCGCCAGCAGCTTGGCCTTCGGACAGGCACCCCTCCACTTT CASSLAFGQAPLHF TRBJ1-6 TRBV5-1 TRBD1 NA
TGCGCCAGCAGCCAAGTGCCGGGACAGGGATTTGGCTACACCTTC CASSQVPGQGFGYTF TRBJ1-2 TRBV4-1 TRBD1 few
TGTGCCAGCAGCTTAGGGGTGGAGATGAACACTGAAGCTTTCTTT CASSLGVEMNTEAFF TRBJ1-1 TRBV7-2 NA NA
TGTGCCTGGAGTAGCTCCGGTGAAAAACTGTTTTTT CAWSSSGEKLFF TRBJ1-4 TRBV30 NA NA
TGTGCCAGCAGCGACAGCTACGAGCAGTACTTC CASSDSYEQYF TRBJ2-7 TRBV2 NA NA
TGTGCCAGCAGAAGGACAGGGGGCTTTATCGAGCCCCAGCATTTT CASRRTGGFIEPQHF TRBJ1-5 TRBV7-2 TRBD1 NA
TGTGCCAGCAGCTTAGGAGGGGGGGCGCGAACCGGGGAGCTGTTTTTT CASSLGGGARTGELFF TRBJ2-2 TRBV7-2 NA NA
TGTGCCAGCGGCCCAGGCATCCACGAGCAGTACTTC CASGPGIHEQYF TRBJ2-7 TRBV6-6 NA few
TGTGCCAGCAACCTGGAGTCGGATTCACCCCTCCACTTT CASNLESDSPLHF TRBJ1-6 TRBV2 NA NA
TGTGCCAGTATGTCGGGCTCTGGGGCCAACGTCCTGACTTTC CASMSGSGANVLTF TRBJ2-6 TRBV19 NA once
TGTGCCAGCAGCTCCATCTCACATCGCGAGCAGTACTTC CASSSISHREQYF TRBJ2-7 TRBV7-9 NA NA
TGTGCCATCAGTGAGGACAGGAGAACATCCTACGAGCAGTACTTC CAISEDRRTSYEQYF TRBJ2-7 TRBV10-3 NA once
TGTGCCAGCAGAGCAAACAACTATGGCTACACCTTC CASRANNYGYTF TRBJ1-2 TRBV2 NA NA
TGTGCCAGTAGTCTAGACCTTAACAGGGGTGGGGAAGCTTTCTTT CASSLDLNRGGEAFF TRBJ1-1 TRBV19 TRBD1 NA